This T cell receptor beta chain derives from a study of blood T cells in healthy people across ages. Study details: Per every two T cells, about one barcoded beta molecule was captured by template switching.

For the second PCR, which ran for about 6 to 12 cycles, a sample-barcoded 5' primer and a J-beta primer mix were used. TCRdb used MiXCR to reprocess the 5' RACE reads, holding one entry per CDR3 protein. The data hold fewer than 1,000,000 distinct CDR3 sequences, with approximately 44% observed a single time. Study outcomes and limitations: A roughly linear fall in TCR beta diversity per million T cells was seen with increasing age. Estimates of diversity drawn from one million T cells were considered underestimates.

The V and J ends lost 7 bases and 4 bases respectively, with 23 bases between them. Germline V CDR1 and CDR2: DFQATT, SNEGSKA (reference sequence). The CDR3 extends over 15 amino acids. Each sample had at least 6 million PBMCs isolated. Regarding this clonotype: What it binds is unknown.

The sequenced material came from blood. This chain connects TRBV20-1 to TRBJ2-7; perhaps TRBD1 as D (6 bases). The receptor was derived from a man in his fifties or sixties in good health. The DNA for the CDR3 is TGCAGTGTTAGCCCCCAGGGGAAGAAGCAGTACGAGCAGTACTTC. Its translation is CSVSPQGKKQYEQYF.